This T cell receptor beta chain comes out of a study of shared clonotypes between healthy human individuals. TCRdb's copy holds only in-frame clones and misses some; the assay was immunoSEQ multiplex PCR. Of roughly 720,000 clones listed, around 91% are singletons. Trimming shortened V by 3 bases and J by 0 bases, and 17 bases separated the two germline ends. CDR3 length equals 17 residues. Per germline, CDR1 MDHEN and CDR2 SYDVKM. The chain couples TRBV28 to TRBJ1-1, with D perhaps TRBD1 (5 bases). The TCR sequence derives from a man between 18 and 29 years old in good health. Some clones in this sample may be carry-over from other donors' samples. Sequences were obtained from memory CD8+ T cells from PBMCs. Subset of the sample: CD45RO+ cells pooled with CCR7-negative TemRA cells. The DNA for the CDR3 is TGTGCCAGCAGTTTTGGACGTTGGGGGAACATGAACACTGAAGCTTTCTTT. It codes for CASSFGRWGNMNTEAFF.